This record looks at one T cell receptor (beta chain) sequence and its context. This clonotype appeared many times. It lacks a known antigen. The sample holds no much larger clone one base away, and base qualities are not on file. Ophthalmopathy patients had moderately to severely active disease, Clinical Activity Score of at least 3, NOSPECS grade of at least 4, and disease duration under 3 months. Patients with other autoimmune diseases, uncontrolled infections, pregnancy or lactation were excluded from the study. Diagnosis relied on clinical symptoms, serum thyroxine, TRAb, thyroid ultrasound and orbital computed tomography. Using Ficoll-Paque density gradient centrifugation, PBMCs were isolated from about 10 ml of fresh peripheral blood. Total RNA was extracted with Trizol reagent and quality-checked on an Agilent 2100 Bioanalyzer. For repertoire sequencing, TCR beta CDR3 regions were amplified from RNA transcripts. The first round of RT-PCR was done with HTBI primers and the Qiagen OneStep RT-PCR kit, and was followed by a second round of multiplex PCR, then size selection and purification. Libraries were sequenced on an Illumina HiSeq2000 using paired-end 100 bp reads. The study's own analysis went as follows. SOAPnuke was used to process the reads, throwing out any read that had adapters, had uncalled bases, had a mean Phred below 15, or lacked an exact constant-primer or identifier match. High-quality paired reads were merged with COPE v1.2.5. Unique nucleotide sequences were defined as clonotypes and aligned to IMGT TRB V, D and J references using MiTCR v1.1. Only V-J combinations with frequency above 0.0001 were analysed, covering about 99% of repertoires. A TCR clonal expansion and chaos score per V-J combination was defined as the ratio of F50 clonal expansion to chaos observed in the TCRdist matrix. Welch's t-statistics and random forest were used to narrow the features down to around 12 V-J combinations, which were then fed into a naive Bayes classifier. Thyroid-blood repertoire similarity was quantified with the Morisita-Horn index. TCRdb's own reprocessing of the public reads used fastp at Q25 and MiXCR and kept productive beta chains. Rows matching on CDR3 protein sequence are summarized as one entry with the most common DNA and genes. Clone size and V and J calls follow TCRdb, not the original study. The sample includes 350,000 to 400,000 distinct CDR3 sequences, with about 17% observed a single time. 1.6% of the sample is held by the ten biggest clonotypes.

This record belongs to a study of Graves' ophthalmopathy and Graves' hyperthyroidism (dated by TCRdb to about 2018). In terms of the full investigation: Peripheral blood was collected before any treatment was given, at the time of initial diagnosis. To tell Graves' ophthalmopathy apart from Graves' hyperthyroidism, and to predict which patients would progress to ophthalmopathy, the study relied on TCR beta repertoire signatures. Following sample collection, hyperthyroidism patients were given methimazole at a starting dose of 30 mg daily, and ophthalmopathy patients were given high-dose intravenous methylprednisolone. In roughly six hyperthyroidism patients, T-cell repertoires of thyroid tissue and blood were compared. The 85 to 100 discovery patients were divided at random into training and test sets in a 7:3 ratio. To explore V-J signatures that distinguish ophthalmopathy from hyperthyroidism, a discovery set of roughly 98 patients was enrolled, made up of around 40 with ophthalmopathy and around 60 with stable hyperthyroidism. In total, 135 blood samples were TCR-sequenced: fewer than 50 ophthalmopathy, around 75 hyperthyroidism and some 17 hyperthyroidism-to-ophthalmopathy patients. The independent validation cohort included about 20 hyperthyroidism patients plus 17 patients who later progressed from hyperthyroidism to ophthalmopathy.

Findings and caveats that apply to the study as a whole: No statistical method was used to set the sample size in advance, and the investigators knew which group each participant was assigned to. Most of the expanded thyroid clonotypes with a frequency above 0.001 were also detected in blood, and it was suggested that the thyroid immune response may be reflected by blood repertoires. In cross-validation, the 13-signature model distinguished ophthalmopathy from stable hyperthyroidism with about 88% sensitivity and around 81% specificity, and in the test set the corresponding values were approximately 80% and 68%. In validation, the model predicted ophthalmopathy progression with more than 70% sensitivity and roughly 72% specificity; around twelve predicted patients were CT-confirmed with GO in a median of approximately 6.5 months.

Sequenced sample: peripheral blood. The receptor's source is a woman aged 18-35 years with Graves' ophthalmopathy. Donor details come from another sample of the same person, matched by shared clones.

This receptor carries the CDR3 CATLTRPRNEQYF. The DNA is as follows: TGTGCCACCTTGACTAGACCGCGGAACGAGCAGTACTTC. The rearrangement joined TRBV6-2 or TRBV6-3 to TRBJ2-7; TRBD2 is possibly the D segment (6 matching bases). The germline V gene specifies MNHEY as CDR1 and SVGEGT as CDR2. The CDR3 holds 13 amino acids from the cysteine to the phenylalanine. Only the CDR3 DNA is retained, 39 bases long and in frame from the first base. The germline ends are 18 bases apart after V is trimmed by 10 bases and J by 5 bases.